This TCR beta chain appears in the sequencing data of a study of molecular identifiers for immune sequencing clone quantification. Study overall: Split five ways in replicates, RNA from about 20,000 or 100,000 naive CD8 cells had four portions sequenced. Study-level results: Spiked Jurkat TCR RNA equal to one cell could reportedly be picked out among 900,000 to 1,000,000 naive cells.

This clonotype has a count of ten or more. The antigen is unknown. Previously published methods and listed TCR primers were used for the bulk TCR libraries. One entry per CDR3 protein, called by TCRdb with MiXCR from the PCR reads. The data contain approximately 500,000 distinct CDR3 sequences, about 25% of them singletons. Sequencing input: naive CD8+ T cells from blood, with Jurkat cell RNA spiked in. Noted subset: FACS-sorted CD8+CD4-CCR7+CD45RA+ naive T cells. The origin of this receptor is a human donor in good health. Some libraries in this study had Jurkat cell RNA spiked in.

CDR3 coding DNA: TGCGCCAGCAGCCAAGGGTTTACAGGAGCGGGCGAGCAGTACTTC. This sequence encodes CASSQGFTGAGEQYF. The chain joins TRBV4-3 to TRBJ2-7, with D perhaps matching TRBD2 (6 bases). V was pared by 1 base and J by 6 bases, with 16 bases between. The length of the CDR3 is 15 residues. In germline, CDR1 is LGHNA, CDR2 YSLEER.